This is a list of T cell receptor beta chains from one sample in a study of shared clonotypes between healthy human individuals. Some clones are missing from TCRdb's copy, which holds only in-frame ones; the method was immunoSEQ multiplex PCR. The sample includes some 79,000 clones, under 65% of them seen just once. The source material was memory CD8+ T cells sorted from blood. Receptors were obtained from a man in his thirties or forties in good health. The CDR3 runs from the conserved cysteine through the conserved F or W. Not all rows give a size; the values are once, few, many and, for expanded clones, a class.

clone_size: -
v_call: TRBV28
j_call: TRBJ2-1
cdr3_aa: CASRRLDSYNEQFF

clone_size: -
v_call: TRBV2
j_call: TRBJ2-3
cdr3_aa: CASSLGPRDTQYF

clone_size: few
v_call: TRBV7-8
j_call: TRBJ2-3
cdr3_aa: CASSFGTSGTSTDTQYF

clone_size: -
v_call: TRBV7-2
j_call: TRBJ2-1
cdr3_aa: CASSFPGLNEQFF

clone_size: -
v_call: TRBV30
j_call: TRBJ2-5
cdr3_aa: CAWSMGTQETQYF

clone_size: -
v_call: TRBV18
j_call: TRBJ2-7
cdr3_aa: CASSPDDRVGDEQYF

clone_size: -
v_call: TRBV9
j_call: TRBJ2-7
cdr3_aa: CASSGDRVPHEQYF

clone_size: -
v_call: TRBV27
j_call: TRBJ2-3
cdr3_aa: CASSSVREIADTQYF

clone_size: -
v_call: TRBV18
j_call: TRBJ2-1
cdr3_aa: CASSPGTGSSYNEQFF

clone_size: -
v_call: TRBV27
j_call: TRBJ2-1
cdr3_aa: CASSPTSGRGNEQFF

clone_size: -
v_call: TRBV30
j_call: TRBJ2-7
cdr3_aa: CAWSVWGQGASGSLNEQYF